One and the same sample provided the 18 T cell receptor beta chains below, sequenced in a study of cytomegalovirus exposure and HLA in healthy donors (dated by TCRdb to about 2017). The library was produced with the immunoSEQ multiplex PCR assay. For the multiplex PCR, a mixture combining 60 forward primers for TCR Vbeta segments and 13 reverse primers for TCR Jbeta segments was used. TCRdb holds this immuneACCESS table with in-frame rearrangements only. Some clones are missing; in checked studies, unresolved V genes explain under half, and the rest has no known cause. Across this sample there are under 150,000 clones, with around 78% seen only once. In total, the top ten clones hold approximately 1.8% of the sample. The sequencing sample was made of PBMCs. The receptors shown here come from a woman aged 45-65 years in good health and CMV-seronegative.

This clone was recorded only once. The CDR3 spells CASRQRPGEGDTQYF. The CDR3 DNA follows: TGTGCCAGCAGACAGAGACCGGGAGAAGGAGATACGCAGTATTTT. This chain uses TRBV5-4 with TRBJ2-3, with TRBD2 as a possible D gene (6 bases). In germline, CDR1 is SGHNT, CDR2 YYREEE (reference sequence). The V end lost 5 bases, the J end lost 5 bases, and 18 bases lay between the germline ends. The CDR3 runs to 15 residues.

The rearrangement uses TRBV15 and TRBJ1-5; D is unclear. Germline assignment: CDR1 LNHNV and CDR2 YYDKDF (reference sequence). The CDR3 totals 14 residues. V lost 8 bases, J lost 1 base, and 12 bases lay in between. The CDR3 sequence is CATSPSRSNQPQHF. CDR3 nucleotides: TGTGCCACCTCCCCGAGCAGGAGCAATCAGCCCCAGCATTTT.

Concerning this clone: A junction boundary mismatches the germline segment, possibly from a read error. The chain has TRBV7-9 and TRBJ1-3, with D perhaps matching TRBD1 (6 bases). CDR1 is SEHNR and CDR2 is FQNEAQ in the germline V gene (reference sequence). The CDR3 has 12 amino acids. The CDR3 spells CSSGGAGNTIYF. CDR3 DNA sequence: TGTTCCAGTGGGGGCGCTGGAAACACCATATATTTT.

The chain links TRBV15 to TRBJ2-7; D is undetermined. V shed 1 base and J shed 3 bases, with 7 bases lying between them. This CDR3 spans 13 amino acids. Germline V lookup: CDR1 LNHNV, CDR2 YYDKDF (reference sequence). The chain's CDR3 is CATSRGPDYEQYF. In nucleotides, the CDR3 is TGTGCCACCAGCAGAGGGCCCGACTACGAGCAGTACTTC.

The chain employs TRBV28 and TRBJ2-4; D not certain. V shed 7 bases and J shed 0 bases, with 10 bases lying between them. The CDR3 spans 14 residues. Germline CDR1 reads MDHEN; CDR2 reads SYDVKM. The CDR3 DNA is TGTGCCAGCACCCCTACCCTAGCCAAAAACATTCAGTACTTC. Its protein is CASTPTLAKNIQYF.

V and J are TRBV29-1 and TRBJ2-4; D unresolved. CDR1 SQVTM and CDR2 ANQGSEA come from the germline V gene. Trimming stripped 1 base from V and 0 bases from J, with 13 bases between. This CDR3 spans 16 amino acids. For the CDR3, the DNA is TGCAGCGTTGAAGTCCTCCGAGGCCAAGCCAAAAACATTCAGTACTTC. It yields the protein CSVEVLRGQAKNIQYF.

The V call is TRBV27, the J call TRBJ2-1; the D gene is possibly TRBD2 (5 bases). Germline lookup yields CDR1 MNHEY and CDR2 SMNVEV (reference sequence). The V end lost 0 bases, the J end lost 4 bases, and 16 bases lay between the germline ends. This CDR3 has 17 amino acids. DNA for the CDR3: TGTGCCAGCAGTTTATCCGGACGGATGGGAGTATACAATGAGCAGTTCTTC. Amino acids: CASSLSGRMGVYNEQFF.

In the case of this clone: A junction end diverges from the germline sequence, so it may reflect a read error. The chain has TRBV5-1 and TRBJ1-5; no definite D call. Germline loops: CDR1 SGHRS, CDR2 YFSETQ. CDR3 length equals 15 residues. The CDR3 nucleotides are TGCGCCAGCAGCTTGGGATACAGTTACAATCAGCCCCAGAATTTT. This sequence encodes CASSLGYSYNQPQNF.

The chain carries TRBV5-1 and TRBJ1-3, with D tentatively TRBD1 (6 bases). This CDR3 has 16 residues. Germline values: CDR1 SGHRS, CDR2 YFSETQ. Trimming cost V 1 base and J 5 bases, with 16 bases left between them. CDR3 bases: TGCGCCAGCAGCTTGCTTGGGGGCTCCCTTAGAAACACCATATATTTT. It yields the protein CASSLLGGSLRNTIYF. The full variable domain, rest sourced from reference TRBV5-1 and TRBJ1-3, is KAGVTQTPRYLIKTRGQQVTLSCSPISGHRSVSWYQQTPGQGLQFLFEYFSETQRNKGNFPGRFSGRQFSNSRSEMNVSTLELGDSALYLCASSLLGGSLRNTIYFGEGSWLTVV.

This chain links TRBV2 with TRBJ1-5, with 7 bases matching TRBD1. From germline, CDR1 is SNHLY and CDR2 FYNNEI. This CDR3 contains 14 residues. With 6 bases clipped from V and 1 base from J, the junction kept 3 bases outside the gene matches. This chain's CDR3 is CASSPTGSNQPQHF. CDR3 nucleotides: TGTGCCAGCAGCCCGACAGGGAGCAATCAGCCCCAGCATTTT.

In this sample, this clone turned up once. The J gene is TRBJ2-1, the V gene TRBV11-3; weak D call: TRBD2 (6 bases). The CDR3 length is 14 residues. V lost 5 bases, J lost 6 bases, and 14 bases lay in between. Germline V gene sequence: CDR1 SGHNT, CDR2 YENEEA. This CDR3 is CASSATSRPNEQFF. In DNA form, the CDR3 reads TGTGCCAGCAGCGCTACTAGCAGACCCAATGAGCAGTTCTTC.

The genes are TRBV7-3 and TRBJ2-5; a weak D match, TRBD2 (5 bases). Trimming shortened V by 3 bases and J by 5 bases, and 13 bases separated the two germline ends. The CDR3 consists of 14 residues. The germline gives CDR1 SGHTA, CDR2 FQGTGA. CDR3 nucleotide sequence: TGTGCCAGCAGCTTGGACTCGGCAGCGGAGACCCAGTACTTC. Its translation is CASSLDSAAETQYF. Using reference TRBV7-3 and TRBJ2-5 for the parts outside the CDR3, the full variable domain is GAGVSQTPSNKVTEKGKYVELRCDPISGHTALYWYRQSLGQGPEFLIYFQGTGAADDSGLPNDRFFAVRPEGSVSTLKIQRTERGDSAVYLCASSLDSAAETQYFGPGTRLLVL.

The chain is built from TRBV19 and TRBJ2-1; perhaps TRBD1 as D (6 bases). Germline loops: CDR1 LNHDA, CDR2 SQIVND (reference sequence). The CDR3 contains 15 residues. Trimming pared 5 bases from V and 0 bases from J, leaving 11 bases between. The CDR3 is CASSLSRGSYNEQFF. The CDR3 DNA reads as TGTGCCAGTAGTCTTAGCAGGGGCTCCTACAATGAGCAGTTCTTC.

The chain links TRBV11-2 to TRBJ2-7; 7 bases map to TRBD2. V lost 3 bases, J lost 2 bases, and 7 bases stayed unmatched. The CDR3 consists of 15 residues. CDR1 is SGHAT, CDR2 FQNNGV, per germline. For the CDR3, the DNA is TGTGCCAGCAGCTTGAGCGGGATTCCGACCTACGAGCAGTACTTC. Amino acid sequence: CASSLSGIPTYEQYF.

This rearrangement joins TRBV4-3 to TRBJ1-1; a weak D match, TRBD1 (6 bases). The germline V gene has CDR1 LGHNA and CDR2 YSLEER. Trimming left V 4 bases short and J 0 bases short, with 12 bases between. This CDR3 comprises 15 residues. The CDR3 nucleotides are TGCGCCAGCAGCCTCCGGACAGCAATGAACACTGAAGCTTTCTTT. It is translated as CASSLRTAMNTEAFF.

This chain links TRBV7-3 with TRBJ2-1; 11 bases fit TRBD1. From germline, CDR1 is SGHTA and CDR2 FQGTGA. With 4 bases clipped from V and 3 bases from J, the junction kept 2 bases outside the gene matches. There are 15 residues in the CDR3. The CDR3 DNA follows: TGTGCCAGCAGCTCCGGGACAGGGGGCTACAATGAGCAGTTCTTC. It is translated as CASSSGTGGYNEQFF.

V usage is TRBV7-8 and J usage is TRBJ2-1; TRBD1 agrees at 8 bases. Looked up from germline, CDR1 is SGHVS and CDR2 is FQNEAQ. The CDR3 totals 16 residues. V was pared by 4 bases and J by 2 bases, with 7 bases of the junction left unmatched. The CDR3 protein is CASSSTDRVTYNEQFF. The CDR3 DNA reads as TGTGCCAGCAGCTCTACGGACAGGGTGACCTACAATGAGCAGTTCTTC.

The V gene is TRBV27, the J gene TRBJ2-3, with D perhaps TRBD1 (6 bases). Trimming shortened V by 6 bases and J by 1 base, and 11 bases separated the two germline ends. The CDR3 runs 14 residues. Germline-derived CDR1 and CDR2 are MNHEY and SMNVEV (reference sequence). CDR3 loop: CASSRRQGTDTQYF. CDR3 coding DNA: TGTGCCAGCAGCCGACGACAGGGCACAGATACGCAGTATTTT.